This TCR beta chain stems from a study of Ad26.COV2.S vaccination and SARS-CoV-2 variants. About the study: Doses of Ad26.COV2.S were injected into muscle once or twice, 56 days apart.

Concerning this clone itself: No antigen is known for it.

Trimming cost V 2 bases and J 2 bases, with 6 bases left between them. Germline CDR1 and CDR2: KGHSH and LQKENI. The length of the CDR3 is 13 residues. Repertoires were generated with immunoSEQ multiplex PCR, while TCRdb's copy carries only in-frame clones and drops some. The sample has around 340,000 clones, 80% to 90% seen once. The study's findings and limits: Considerable breadth of spike-specific CD8+ and CD4+ T cell responses has reportedly been documented following vaccination. Vaccine recipients posted higher spike-specific TCR breadth than their placebo counterparts. Total T cell responses, in the TCR breadth and depth analyses, may have been underestimated.

The treatment is: about 20 received Ad26.COV2.S at low or high dose, single or two shots; about 5 received placebo; per-sample allocation not given. Material that was analyzed had been drawn on day 63 after the first vaccine or placebo injection. This chain joins TRBV18 and TRBJ2-5; no clear D. This sequence originates from a person aged 18-65 years who received the Ad26.COV2.S COVID-19 vaccine or a placebo. This specimen consisted of peripheral blood, obtained in a trial of Ad26.COV2.S vaccine versus placebo. The CDR3 DNA reads as TGTGCCAGCTCACCAGCGGAACAAGAGACCCAGTACTTC. It translates to CASSPAEQETQYF.